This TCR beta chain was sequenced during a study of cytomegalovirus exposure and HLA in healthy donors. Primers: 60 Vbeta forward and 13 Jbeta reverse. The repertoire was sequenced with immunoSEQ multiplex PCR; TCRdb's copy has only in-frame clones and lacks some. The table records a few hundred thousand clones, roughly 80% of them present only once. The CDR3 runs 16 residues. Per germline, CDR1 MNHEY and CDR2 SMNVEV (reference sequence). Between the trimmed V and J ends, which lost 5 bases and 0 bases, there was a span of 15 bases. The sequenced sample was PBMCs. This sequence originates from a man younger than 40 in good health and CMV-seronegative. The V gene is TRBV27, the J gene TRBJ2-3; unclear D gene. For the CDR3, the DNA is TGTGCCAGCAGTCCAAATAGCATCCCTAGCACAGATACGCAGTATTTT. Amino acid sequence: CASSPNSIPSTDTQYF.